One and the same sample provided the 26 T cell receptor beta chains below, sequenced in a study of CD8+ T cells in alopecia areata. RNA, once extracted, was reverse transcribed into cDNA for use as the sequencing template. This table comes from immunoSEQ multiplex PCR, and its TCRdb copy is limited to in-frame clones, with some not included. Of 150,000 or so clones listed, 50% to 75% are singletons. This sample's treatment: oral pan-JAK inhibitor, 5-10 mg twice daily. The sample was CD4+ T cells sorted from blood, taken at approximately week 55, from a patient treated with tofacitinib. The origin of the receptors is a human donor with alopecia areata.

The CDR3 DNA follows: TGTGCCAGCTCAACAAGAGGGGGCTACGAGCAGTACTTC. This translates into CASSTRGGYEQYF. The chain employs TRBV18 and TRBJ2-7, with D perhaps matching TRBD1 (6 bases). There are 13 residues in the CDR3. Germline lookup yields CDR1 KGHSH and CDR2 LQKENI. V lost 5 bases, J lost 3 bases, and 11 bases lay in between. Full variable domain (rest looked up from reference TRBV18 and TRBJ2-7): NAGVMQNPRHLVRRRGQEARLRCSPMKGHSHVYWYRQLPEEGLKFMVYLQKENIIDESGMPKERFSAEFPKEGPSILRIQQVVRGDSAAYFCASSTRGGYEQYFGPGTRLTVT.

In its sample, this clone was seen a few times. The chain combines TRBV6-7 with TRBJ2-7; TRBD2 matches at 7 bases. TRBV6-7 is identified as an open reading frame with a role that is uncertain. Trimming at V came to 7 bases and at J to 6 bases, leaving 18 bases not matched to a gene. The CDR3 sequence is 16 residues long. The CDR3 nucleotides are TGTGCCAGCATTATCCTGTGGGACGGGGGGTCTTGCGAGCAGTACTTC. This gives the protein CASIILWDGGSCEQYF.

This rearrangement joins TRBV5-1 to TRBJ2-1; 7 bases are shared with TRBD1. Germline CDR1 and CDR2: SGHRS and YFSETQ. The CDR3 is 16 residues long. With V trimmed by 1 base and J by 5 bases, 9 bases remained unmatched. CDR3 nucleotide sequence: TGCGCCAGCAGCTTGAGTCCCAGGGGGTTCGACAATGAGCAGTTCTTC. It codes for CASSLSPRGFDNEQFF.

This clone has only a few counts. V and J are TRBV14 and TRBJ2-3; either TRBD1 or TRBD2 may supply D (5 bases each). CDR3 size: 15 residues. V lost 4 bases to trimming and J lost 4 bases, with 15 bases between them. Germline CDR1 reads SGHDN; CDR2 reads FVKESK. CDR3: CASSPRTGPSDTQYF. The CDR3 coding sequence is TGTGCCAGCAGCCCCCGCACGGGGCCCTCAGATACGCAGTATTTT.

The V call is TRBV7-2, the J call TRBJ2-2; 7 bases align to TRBD1. Trimming at V came to 6 bases and at J to 0 bases, leaving 4 bases not matched to a gene. Germline-derived CDR1 and CDR2 are SGHTA and FQGNSA. The CDR3 has 15 amino acids. CDR3: CASRPGTANTGELFF. Written as DNA, the CDR3 is TGTGCCAGCAGACCCGGGACAGCGAACACCGGGGAGCTGTTTTTT. Full variable domain (rest looked up from reference TRBV7-2 and TRBJ2-2): GAGVSQSPSNKVTEKGKDVELRCDPISGHTALYWYRQSLGQGLEFLIYFQGNSAPDKSGLPSDRFSAERTGGSVSTLTIQRTQQEDSAVYLCASRPGTANTGELFFGEGSRLTVL.

The sample holds a few counts of this clone. In DNA, the CDR3 is TGCGCCAGCAGCTTGTCTCCCGGGCAGGGGGCCACTGAAGCTTTCTTT. It is translated as CASSLSPGQGATEAFF. The chain joins TRBV5-1 to TRBJ1-1, with 8 bases lining up with TRBD1. In germline, CDR1 is SGHRS, CDR2 YFSETQ. V lost 1 base and J lost 4; bases outside the gene matches: 9. The CDR3 is 16 residues long.

The chain combines TRBV11-2 with TRBJ2-3, with D hard to call. The CDR3 extends over 13 amino acids. Germline CDR1 reads SGHAT; CDR2 reads FQNNGV. V lost 3 bases and J lost 0, with 4 bases in between. The CDR3 spells CASSLGSTDTQYF. CDR3 nucleotide sequence: TGTGCCAGCAGCTTGGGGAGCACAGATACGCAGTATTTT.

This clone was counted a few times. The V call is TRBV11-2, the J call TRBJ1-1, with a weak D call TRBD1 (6 bases). V was cut by 2 bases and J by 4 bases, with 11 bases left in between. CDR1 SGHAT and CDR2 FQNNGV come from the germline V gene. The CDR3 is 14 residues long. CDR3 nucleotide sequence: TGTGCCAGCAGCTTACTCGTCAGGGGCACTGAAGCTTTCTTT. This gives the protein CASSLLVRGTEAFF. Complete variable domain (other parts from reference TRBV11-2 and TRBJ1-1): EAGVAQSPRYKIIEKRQSVAFWCNPISGHATLYWYQQILGQGPKLLIQFQNNGVVDDSQLPKDRFSAERLKGVDSTLKIQPAKLEDSAVYLCASSLLVRGTEAFFGQGTRLTVV.

The chain links TRBV7-9 to TRBJ2-5, with D hard to call. Germline V gene lookup returns CDR1 SEHNR and CDR2 FQNEAQ (reference sequence). The CDR3 totals 14 residues. V lost 1 base and J lost 5, with 11 bases in between. CDR3 loop: CASSLGALTETQYF. The CDR3 DNA reads TGTGCCAGCAGCTTAGGGGCCCTCACGGAGACCCAGTACTTC.

The CDR3 DNA follows: TGTGCCTGGAGTGTAGACAGGGGGAACGGCTACACCTTC. Translating gives CAWSVDRGNGYTF. The chain is built from TRBV30 and TRBJ1-2, with 9 positions matching TRBD1. This CDR3 is built from 13 residues. Trimming took 0 bases from V and 8 from J; bases not matched to a gene: 4. Looked up from germline, CDR1 is GTSNPN and CDR2 is SVGIG (reference sequence).

The V and J genes are TRBV27 and TRBJ1-5; possibly TRBD1 for D (5 bases). V was pared by 5 bases and J by 3 bases, with 14 bases between. Germline-derived CDR1 and CDR2 are MNHEY and SMNVEV (reference sequence). This CDR3 is built from 15 residues. CDR3 DNA: TGTGCCAGCAGTCCCCTTGGCAGGGTCAATCAGCCCCAGCATTTT. Translation gives CASSPLGRVNQPQHF.

V gene TRBV2 combines with J gene TRBJ2-7; the D is unclear. Trimming left V 6 bases short and J 3 bases short, with 9 bases between. This CDR3 has 12 amino acids. CDR1 is SNHLY and CDR2 is FYNNEI in the germline V gene. The CDR3 nucleotides read TGTGCCAGCAGCCTCGACGGCTACGAGCAGTACTTC. This encodes CASSLDGYEQYF.

V is TRBV29-1 and J is TRBJ2-5; the D is unclear. The DNA end favors TRBJ2-7, so the J call may be wrong. CDR1 is SQVTM and CDR2 is ANQGSEA in the germline V gene. This CDR3 is 13 amino acids long. Here the CDR3 reads CSVGLKTSLEQYF. The CDR3 DNA reads as TGCAGCGTTGGCTTAAAGACCAGTCTCGAGCAGTACTTC.

The V call is TRBV20-1, the J call TRBJ2-1, with TRBD1 matching 7 bases. V was clipped by 3 bases and J by 11 bases; unmatched bases: 4. This CDR3 spans 11 amino acids. The germline V gene encodes CDR1 DFQATT and CDR2 SNEGSKA (reference sequence). The CDR3 region has the DNA TGCAGTGCTAGGACAGGGAATAAGCAGTTCTTC. Its translation: CSARTGNKQFF.

The V call is TRBV6-5, the J call TRBJ1-5, with TRBD1 matching over 7 bases. The CDR3 covers 14 residues. CDR1 and CDR2 from the germline V gene are MNHEY and SVGAGI. With V trimmed by 6 bases and J by 4 bases, 6 bases remained unmatched. CDR3 sequence (DNA): TGTGCCAGCAGCAGGACAGGAGATAATCAGCCCCAGCATTTT. As protein: CASSRTGDNQPQHF.

The chain combines TRBV6-5 with TRBJ1-3; D not resolved. CDR3 length: 16 residues. In germline, CDR1 is MNHEY, CDR2 SVGAGI. V gave up 0 bases and J gave up 0 bases, with 9 bases separating them. Written as DNA, the CDR3 is TGTGCCAGCAGTTACTCTGGGGTCGACTCTGGAAACACCATATATTTT. Residues: CASSYSGVDSGNTIYF.

The chain links TRBV5-1 to TRBJ2-5; no reliable D call. V gave up 4 bases and J gave up 2 bases, with 15 bases separating them. The CDR3 runs 15 residues. CDR1 is SGHRS, CDR2 YFSETQ, per germline. The CDR3 DNA reads as TGCGCCAGCAGCCCTTGGGCAGGTCAGCAAGAGACCCAGTACTTC. Residues: CASSPWAGQQETQYF.

This clone was seen more than once but under ten times. V is TRBV7-9 and J is TRBJ1-2, with 8 bases matching TRBD1. The CDR3 loop spans 13 amino acids. Trimming cost V 5 bases and J 7 bases; bases outside gene matches: 6. Germline CDR1 reads SEHNR; CDR2 reads FQNEAQ (reference sequence). The CDR3: CASSPQGAAGYTF. CDR3 nucleotide sequence: TGTGCCAGCAGCCCCCAGGGGGCGGCTGGCTACACCTTC.

This clone has only one observation. The chain carries TRBV10-3 and TRBJ2-5, with 8 bases aligning to TRBD2. The CDR3 sequence is 13 residues long. V trimming: 2 bases; J trimming: 5 bases; junction bases outside the gene matches: 1. The germline V gene has CDR1 ENHRY and CDR2 SYGVKD. The CDR3 region has the DNA TGTGCCATCAGTGAGATAGCGGGGGAGACCCAGTACTTC. Amino acids: CAISEIAGETQYF.

The chain joins TRBV6-5 to TRBJ1-5; 9 bases line up with TRBD1. Germline CDR1 is MNHEY and CDR2 is SVGAGI. The CDR3 runs 15 residues. Trimming took 2 bases from V and 9 from J; bases not matched to a gene: 8. The CDR3 is CASSYQQTGGGPQHF. In nucleotides, the CDR3 is TGTGCCAGCAGTTACCAACAGACAGGGGGTGGGCCCCAGCATTTT.

This clone was detected only a few times. Other nucleotide sequences in the sample specify the same CDR3. The chain is built from TRBV29-1 and TRBJ1-5; 7 nucleotides align to TRBD1. The CDR3 extends over 12 amino acids. J gave up 2 bases and V 7 bases, and 2 bases lay outside the gene matches. Germline CDR1 reads SQVTM; CDR2 reads ANQGSEA. CDR3 residues: CSAGGGNQPQHF. The CDR3 DNA sequence: TGCAGCGCAGGGGGTGGCAATCAGCCCCAGCATTTT. Variable domain in full (rest from reference TRBV29-1 and TRBJ1-5): SAVISQKPSRDICQRGTSLTIQCQVDSQVTMMFWYRQQPGQSLTLIATANQGSEATYESGFVIDKFPISRPNLTFSTLTVSNMSPEDSSIYLCSAGGGNQPQHFGDGTRLSIL.

V usage is TRBV29-1 and J usage is TRBJ1-4; TRBD1 matches at 8 bases. Germline V gives CDR1 SQVTM, CDR2 ANQGSEA. The CDR3 is 14 amino acids. The V gene end was trimmed by 6 bases and the J gene end by 8 bases; junction bases not matched to a gene: 11. CDR3 sequence reads: CSVAPTGVGEKLFF. The CDR3, as DNA: TGCAGCGTAGCCCCGACAGGGGTCGGAGAAAAACTGTTTTTT.

This chain joins TRBV6-1 and TRBJ2-6; D is perhaps TRBD1 (6 bases). This CDR3 has 15 amino acids. Trimming stripped 7 bases from V and 2 bases from J, with 12 bases between. The germline gives CDR1 MNHNS, CDR2 SASEGT. The CDR3 DNA reads TGTGCCAGCAAGGGGGATCACGCTGGGGCCAACGTCCTGACTTTC. This codes for CASKGDHAGANVLTF.

This clone has just a few counts. The rearrangement uses TRBV5-1 and TRBJ2-6, with D tentatively TRBD1 (7 bases). The CDR3 is made up of 18 amino acids. V was pared by 0 bases and J by 0 bases, with 13 bases between. CDR1 is SGHRS and CDR2 is YFSETQ in the germline V gene. The CDR3 protein is CASSLGYRGGSGANVLTF. CDR3 sequence (DNA): TGCGCCAGCAGCTTGGGATACAGGGGAGGCTCTGGGGCCAACGTCCTGACTTTC.

In its sample, this clone was seen a few times. V gene TRBV30 combines with J gene TRBJ1-1; D possibly corresponds to TRBD1 (6 bases). V lost 0 bases, J lost 3 bases, and 14 bases lay in between. Germline V gene data show CDR1 as GTSNPN and CDR2 as SVGIG (reference sequence). The CDR3 has 15 amino acids. The DNA for the CDR3 is TGTGCCTGGAGTGTGGGGGCCCTTACCGACACTGAAGCTTTCTTT. Translating gives CAWSVGALTDTEAFF. The full variable domain, completed using reference TRBV30 and TRBJ1-1, is SQTIHQWPATLVQPVGSPLSLECTVEGTSNPNLYWYRQAAGRGLQLLFYSVGIGQISSEVPQNLSASRPQDRQFILSSKKLLLSDSGFYLCAWSVGALTDTEAFFGQGTRLTVV.

The genes are TRBV10-3 and TRBJ1-2; perhaps TRBD1 as D (5 bases). CDR3 length: 13 residues. V lost 10 bases and J lost 1, with 13 bases in between. Germline V gives CDR1 ENHRY, CDR2 SYGVKD. CDR3 sequence reads: CASTPTVNYGYTF. The CDR3 DNA reads TGTGCCAGCACCCCGACAGTTAACTATGGCTACACCTTC.